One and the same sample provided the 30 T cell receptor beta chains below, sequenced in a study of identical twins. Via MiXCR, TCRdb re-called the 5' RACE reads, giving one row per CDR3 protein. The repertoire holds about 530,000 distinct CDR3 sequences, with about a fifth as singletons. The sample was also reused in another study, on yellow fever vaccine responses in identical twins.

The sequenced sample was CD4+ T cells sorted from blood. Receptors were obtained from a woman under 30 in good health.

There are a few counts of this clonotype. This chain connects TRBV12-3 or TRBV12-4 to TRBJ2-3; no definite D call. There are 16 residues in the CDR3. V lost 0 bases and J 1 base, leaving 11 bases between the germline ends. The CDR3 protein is CASSLALGQGTDTQYF. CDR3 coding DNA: TGTGCCAGCAGTTTAGCGCTTGGGCAGGGCACAGATACGCAGTATTTT.

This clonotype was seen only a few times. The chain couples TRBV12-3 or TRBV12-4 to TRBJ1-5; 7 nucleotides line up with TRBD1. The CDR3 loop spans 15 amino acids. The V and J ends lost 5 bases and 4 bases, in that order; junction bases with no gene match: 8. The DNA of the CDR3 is TGTGCCAGCAGTCCGGGGGGACAGCCGAATCAGCCCCAGCATTTT. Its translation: CASSPGGQPNQPQHF.

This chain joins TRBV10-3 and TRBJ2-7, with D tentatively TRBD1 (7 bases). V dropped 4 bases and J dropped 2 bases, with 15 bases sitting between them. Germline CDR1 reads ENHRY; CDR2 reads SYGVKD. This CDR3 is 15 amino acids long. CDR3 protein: CAISARAGGTYEQYF. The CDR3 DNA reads TGTGCCATCAGTGCGCGGGCAGGGGGGACCTACGAGCAGTACTTC.

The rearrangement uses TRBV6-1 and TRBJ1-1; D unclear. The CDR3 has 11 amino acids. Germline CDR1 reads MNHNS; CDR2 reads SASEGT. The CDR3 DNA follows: TGTGCTTTGACGGGGAACACTGAAGCTTTCTTT. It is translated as CALTGNTEAFF.

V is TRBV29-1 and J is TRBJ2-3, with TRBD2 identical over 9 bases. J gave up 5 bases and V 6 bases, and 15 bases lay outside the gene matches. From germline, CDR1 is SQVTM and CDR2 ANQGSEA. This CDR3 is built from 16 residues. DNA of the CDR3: TGCAGCGTCTACCCGGGGGCTAGCGGGGAAATAGATACGCAGTATTTT. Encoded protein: CSVYPGASGEIDTQYF.

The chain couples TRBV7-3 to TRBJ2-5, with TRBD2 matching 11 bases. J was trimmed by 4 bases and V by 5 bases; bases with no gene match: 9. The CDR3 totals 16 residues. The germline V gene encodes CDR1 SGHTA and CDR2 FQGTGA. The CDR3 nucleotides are TGTGCCAGCAGCCCCAATAGCGGGAGGGCCGGAGAGACCCAGTACTTC. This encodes CASSPNSGRAGETQYF.

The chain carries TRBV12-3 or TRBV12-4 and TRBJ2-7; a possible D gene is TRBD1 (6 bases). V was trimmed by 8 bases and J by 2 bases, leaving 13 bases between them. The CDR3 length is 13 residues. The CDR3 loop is CASGRTDPYEQYF. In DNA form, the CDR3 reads TGTGCCAGCGGAAGGACAGACCCCTACGAGCAGTACTTC.

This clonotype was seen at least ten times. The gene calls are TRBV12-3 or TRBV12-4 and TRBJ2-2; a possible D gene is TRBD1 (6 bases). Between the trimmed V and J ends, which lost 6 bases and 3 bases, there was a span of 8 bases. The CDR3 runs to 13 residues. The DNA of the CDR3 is TGTGCCAGCAGACAGGGATACACCGGGGAGCTGTTTTTT. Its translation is CASRQGYTGELFF.

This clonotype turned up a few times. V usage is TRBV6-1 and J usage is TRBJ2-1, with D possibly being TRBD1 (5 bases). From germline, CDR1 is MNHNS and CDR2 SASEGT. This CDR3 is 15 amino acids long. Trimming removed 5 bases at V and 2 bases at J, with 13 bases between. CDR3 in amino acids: CASSKLGDPYNEQFF. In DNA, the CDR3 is TGTGCCAGCAGTAAATTAGGGGATCCCTACAATGAGCAGTTCTTC.

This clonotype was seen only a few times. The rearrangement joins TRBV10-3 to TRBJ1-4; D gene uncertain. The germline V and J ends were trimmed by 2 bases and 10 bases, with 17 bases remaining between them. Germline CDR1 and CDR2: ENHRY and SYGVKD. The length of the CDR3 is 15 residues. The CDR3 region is CAISEKMDPPGKLFF. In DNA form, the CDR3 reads TGTGCCATCAGTGAGAAAATGGACCCTCCGGGAAAACTGTTTTTT.

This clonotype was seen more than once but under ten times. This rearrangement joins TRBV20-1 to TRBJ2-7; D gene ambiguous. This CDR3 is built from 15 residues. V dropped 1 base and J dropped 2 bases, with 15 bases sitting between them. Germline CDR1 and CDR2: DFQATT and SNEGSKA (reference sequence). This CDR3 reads CSARGGRQTTYEQYF. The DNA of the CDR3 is TGCAGTGCTAGAGGCGGACGGCAGACCACCTACGAGCAGTACTTC.

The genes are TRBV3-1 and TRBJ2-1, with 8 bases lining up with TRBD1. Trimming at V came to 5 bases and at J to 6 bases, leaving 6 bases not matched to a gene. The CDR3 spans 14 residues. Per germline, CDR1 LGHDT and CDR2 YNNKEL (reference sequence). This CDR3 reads CASSLGQVGNEQFF. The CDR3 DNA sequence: TGTGCCAGCAGCTTGGGACAGGTGGGCAATGAGCAGTTCTTC.

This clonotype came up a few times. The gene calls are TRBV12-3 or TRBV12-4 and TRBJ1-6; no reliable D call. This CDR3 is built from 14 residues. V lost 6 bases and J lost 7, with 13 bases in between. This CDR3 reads CASSQHPGNSPLHF. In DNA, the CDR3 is TGTGCCAGCAGCCAACACCCCGGGAATTCACCCCTCCACTTT.

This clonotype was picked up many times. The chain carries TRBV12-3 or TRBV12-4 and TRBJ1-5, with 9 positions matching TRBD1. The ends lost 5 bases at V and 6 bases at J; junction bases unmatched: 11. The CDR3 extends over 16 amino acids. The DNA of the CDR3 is TGTGCCAGCAGTCCCCCCGGGGACAGGGCTATTCAGCCCCAGCATTTT. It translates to CASSPPGDRAIQPQHF.

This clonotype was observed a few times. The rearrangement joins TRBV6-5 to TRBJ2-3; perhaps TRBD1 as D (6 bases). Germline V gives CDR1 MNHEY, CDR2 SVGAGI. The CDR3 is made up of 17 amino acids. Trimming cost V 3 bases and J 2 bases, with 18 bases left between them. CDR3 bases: TGTGCCAGCAGTTATTCCGGGACAAGGAGCGTCACAGATACGCAGTATTTT. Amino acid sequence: CASSYSGTRSVTDTQYF.

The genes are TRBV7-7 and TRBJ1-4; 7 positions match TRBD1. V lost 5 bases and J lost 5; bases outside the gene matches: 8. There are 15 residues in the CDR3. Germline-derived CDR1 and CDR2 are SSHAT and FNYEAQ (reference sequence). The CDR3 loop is CASSPNRGLNEKLFF. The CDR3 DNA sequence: TGTGCCAGCAGCCCGAACAGGGGCCTCAATGAAAAACTGTTTTTT.

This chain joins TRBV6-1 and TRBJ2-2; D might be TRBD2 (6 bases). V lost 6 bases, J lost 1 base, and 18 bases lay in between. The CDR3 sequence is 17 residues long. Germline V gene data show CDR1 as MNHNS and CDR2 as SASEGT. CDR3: CASSQILWRGNTGELFF. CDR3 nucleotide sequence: TGTGCCAGCAGCCAGATTCTTTGGCGGGGGAACACCGGGGAGCTGTTTTTT.

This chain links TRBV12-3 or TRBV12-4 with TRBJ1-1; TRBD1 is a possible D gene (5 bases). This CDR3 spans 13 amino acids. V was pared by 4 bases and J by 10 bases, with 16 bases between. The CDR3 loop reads CASSSADTSLAFF. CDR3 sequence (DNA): TGTGCCAGCAGTTCCGCGGACACGAGTTTAGCTTTCTTT.

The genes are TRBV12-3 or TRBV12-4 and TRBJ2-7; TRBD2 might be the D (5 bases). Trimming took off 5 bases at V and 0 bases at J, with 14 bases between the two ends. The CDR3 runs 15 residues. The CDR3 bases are TGTGCCAGCAGTCCCCTCGGGATGAGCTCCTACGAGCAGTACTTC. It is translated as CASSPLGMSSYEQYF.

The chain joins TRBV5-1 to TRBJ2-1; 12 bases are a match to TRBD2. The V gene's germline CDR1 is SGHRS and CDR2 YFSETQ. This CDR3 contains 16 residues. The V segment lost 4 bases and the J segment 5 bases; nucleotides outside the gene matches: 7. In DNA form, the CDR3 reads TGCGCCAGCAGCCCCCTAGCGGGAGGGTCACACAATGAGCAGTTCTTC. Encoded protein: CASSPLAGGSHNEQFF.

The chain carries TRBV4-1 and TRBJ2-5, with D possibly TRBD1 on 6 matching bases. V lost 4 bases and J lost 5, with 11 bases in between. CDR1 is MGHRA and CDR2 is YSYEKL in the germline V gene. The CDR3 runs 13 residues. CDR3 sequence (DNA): TGCGCCAGCAGCCCTACAACAGGGGAGACCCAGTACTTC. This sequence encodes CASSPTTGETQYF.

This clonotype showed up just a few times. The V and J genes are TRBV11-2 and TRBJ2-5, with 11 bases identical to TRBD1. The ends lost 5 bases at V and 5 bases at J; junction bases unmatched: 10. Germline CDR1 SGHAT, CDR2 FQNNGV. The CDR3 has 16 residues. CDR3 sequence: CASSPGQGASWETQYF. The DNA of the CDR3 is TGTGCCAGCAGCCCCGGACAGGGGGCGAGTTGGGAGACCCAGTACTTC.

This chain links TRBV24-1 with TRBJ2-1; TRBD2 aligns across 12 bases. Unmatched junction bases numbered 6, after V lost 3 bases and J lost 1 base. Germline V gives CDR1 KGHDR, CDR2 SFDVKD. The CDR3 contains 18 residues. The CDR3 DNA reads TGTGCCACCAGTGATCAGTGGACTAGCGGGAAGTCCTACAATGAGCAGTTCTTC. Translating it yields CATSDQWTSGKSYNEQFF.

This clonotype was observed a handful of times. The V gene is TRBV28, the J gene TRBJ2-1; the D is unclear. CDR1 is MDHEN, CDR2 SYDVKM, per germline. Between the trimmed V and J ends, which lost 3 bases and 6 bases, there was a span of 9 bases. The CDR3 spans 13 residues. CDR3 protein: CASSFGGANEQFF. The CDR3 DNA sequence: TGTGCCAGCAGTTTCGGTGGCGCCAATGAGCAGTTCTTC.

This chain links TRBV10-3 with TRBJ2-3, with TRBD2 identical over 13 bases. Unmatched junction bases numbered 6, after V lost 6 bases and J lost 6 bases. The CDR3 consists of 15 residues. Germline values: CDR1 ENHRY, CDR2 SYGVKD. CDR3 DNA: TGTGCCATCAGGGCCGGGACTAGCGGGGCGGATACGCAGTATTTT. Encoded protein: CAIRAGTSGADTQYF.

This CDR3 is CASSSGTTGANVLTF. CDR3 bases: TGTGCCAGCAGCTCCGGGACAACTGGGGCCAACGTCCTGACTTTC. This sequence joins TRBV7-3 and TRBJ2-6, with a possible D match to TRBD1 (6 bases). The CDR3 extends over 15 amino acids. V was clipped by 4 bases and J by 2 bases, with 9 bases between them. The V gene's germline CDR1 is SGHTA and CDR2 FQGTGA.

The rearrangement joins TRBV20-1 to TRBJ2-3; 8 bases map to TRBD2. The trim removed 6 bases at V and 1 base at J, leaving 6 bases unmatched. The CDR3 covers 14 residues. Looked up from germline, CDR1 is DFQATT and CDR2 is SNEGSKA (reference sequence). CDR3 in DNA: TGCAGTGCCCTTCGGGGGGGCGGCACAGATACGCAGTATTTT. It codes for CSALRGGGTDTQYF.

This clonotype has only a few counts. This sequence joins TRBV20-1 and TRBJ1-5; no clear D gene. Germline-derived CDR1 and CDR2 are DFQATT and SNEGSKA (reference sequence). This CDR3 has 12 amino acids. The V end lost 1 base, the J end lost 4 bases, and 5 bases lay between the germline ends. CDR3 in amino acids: CSARVLNQPQHF. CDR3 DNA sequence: TGCAGTGCTAGAGTTTTGAATCAGCCCCAGCATTTT.

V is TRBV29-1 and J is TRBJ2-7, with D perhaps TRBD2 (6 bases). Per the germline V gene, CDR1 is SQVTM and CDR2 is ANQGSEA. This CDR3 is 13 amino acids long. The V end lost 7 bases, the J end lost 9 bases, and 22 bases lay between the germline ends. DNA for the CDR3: TGCAGCGCCTCGGGGGTCGTCGAGGCTCGGCAGTACTTC. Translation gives CSASGVVEARQYF.

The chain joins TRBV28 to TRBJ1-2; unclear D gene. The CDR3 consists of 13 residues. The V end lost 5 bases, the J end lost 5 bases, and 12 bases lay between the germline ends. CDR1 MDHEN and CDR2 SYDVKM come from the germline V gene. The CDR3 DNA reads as TGTGCCAGCAGTCGGGAGGAAAGATATGGCTACACCTTC. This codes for CASSREERYGYTF.